This TCR beta chain derives from a study of shared clonotypes between healthy human individuals. Overall study: Plates per donor: three CD4 naive, three CD4 memory, two CD8 naive, one CD8 memory. Overall study findings and caveats: Represented diversity (both genetic and exposure-history) was limited by the small number of donors.

CDR1 LNHDA and CDR2 SQIVND come from the germline V gene (reference sequence). CDR3 size: 13 residues. After removal of 6 bases from V and 3 bases from J, the junction contained 4 bases not matched to a gene. Assay: immunoSEQ multiplex PCR; the TCRdb copy retains only in-frame clones and omits some. The table shows approximately 2.5 million clones, with more than 90% occurring only once. Concerning this clone itself: The antigen is undetermined. In the same sample, other DNA sequences code for this CDR3.

The receptor comes from a man aged 18 to 30 in good health. The chain has TRBV19 and TRBJ1-2; 7 nucleotides agree with TRBD1. Sample: naive CD4+ T cells sorted from blood. Subset here: CD45RA+ positively selected. The CDR3 loop is CASSPTGDYGYTF. The CDR3 region has the DNA TGTGCCAGTAGCCCCACAGGGGACTATGGCTACACCTTC. Together with reference TRBV19 and TRBJ1-2, the CDR3 gives the full variable domain: DGGITQSPKYLFRKEGQNVTLSCEQNLNHDAMYWYRQDPGQGLRLIYYSQIVNDFQKGDIAEGYSVSREKKESFPLTVTSAQKNPTAFYLCASSPTGDYGYTFGSGTRLTVV.